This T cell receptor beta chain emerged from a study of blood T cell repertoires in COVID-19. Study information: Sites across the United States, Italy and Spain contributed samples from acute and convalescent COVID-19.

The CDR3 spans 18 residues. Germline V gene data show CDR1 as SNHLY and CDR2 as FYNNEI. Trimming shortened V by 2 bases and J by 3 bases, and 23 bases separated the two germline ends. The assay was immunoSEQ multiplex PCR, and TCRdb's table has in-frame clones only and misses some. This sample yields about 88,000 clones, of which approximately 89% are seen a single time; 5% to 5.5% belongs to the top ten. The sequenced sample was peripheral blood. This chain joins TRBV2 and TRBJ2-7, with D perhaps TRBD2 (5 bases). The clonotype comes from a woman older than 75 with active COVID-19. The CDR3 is CASSEPNGRRGYGYEQYF. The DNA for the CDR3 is TGTGCCAGCAGTGAACCGAATGGCCGCAGAGGGTACGGCTACGAGCAGTACTTC.